This T cell receptor beta chain was captured by sequencing in a study of blood T cell repertoires in COVID-19. Study-level background: Samples came from the United States, Italy and Spain, spanning acute and convalescent COVID-19. Sources were T cells, B-cell-depleted T cells, or PBMCs; the material itself was cDNA or gDNA.

In the original workflow: Quantification of nucleated cells was approximated via reference gene primer amplification. The method was immunoSEQ multiplex PCR; TCRdb's version includes in-frame clones alone and lacks a portion of them. V, J and clone size derive from that table, while D and trimming were established from the DNA sequence. This table holds just over 80,000 clones, 81% found once. V lost 1 base to trimming and J lost 4 bases; unmatched junction nucleotides: 6. Per the germline V gene, CDR1 is SQVTM and CDR2 is ANQGSEA. The CDR3 consists of 15 residues. The sample consisted of peripheral blood. This sequence was found in a man at least 80 years old with acute or convalescent COVID-19. V is TRBV29-1 and J is TRBJ2-7; 11 bases line up with TRBD2. Written as DNA, the CDR3 is TGCAGCGTTGAAGGGGCCGGGACTAGCGGTTACGAGCAGTACTTC. Translation: CSVEGAGTSGYEQYF.